Below are 27 T cell receptor beta chains sequenced from a single sample in a study of PD-L1 blockade in urothelial cancer. The sample's time point: peripheral blood 6 weeks after treatment start. The protocol was immunoSEQ multiplex PCR, while the TCRdb copy is restricted to in-frame clones and leaves out a portion. In the table there are 80,000 to 95,000 clones, approximately 87% of which are singletons. The sequences come from PBMCs, collected around atezolizumab (anti-PD-L1) treatment. The source of these receptors is a man between 65 and 79 years old with urothelial cancer.

The V gene is TRBV7-6, the J gene TRBJ2-5, with D perhaps TRBD2 (5 bases). Germline V gives CDR1 SGHVS, CDR2 FNYEAQ. This CDR3 has 14 residues. Trimming stripped 0 bases from V and 7 bases from J, with 12 bases between. CDR3 bases: TGTGCCAGCAGCTTAGCTCGGGGAAGAGGGACCCAGTACTTC. It encodes CASSLARGRGTQYF.

This clone was observed a handful of times. The chain has TRBV5-1 and TRBJ1-1, with TRBD1 matching 7 bases. Germline trimming cut 3 bases from V and 6 bases from J; bases unmatched to any gene: 8. Germline loops: CDR1 SGHRS, CDR2 YFSETQ. The CDR3 totals 14 residues. The DNA for the CDR3 is TGCGCCAGCAGCTCAGGACAGGCTGGTGCTGAAGCTTTCTTT. Its translation is CASSSGQAGAEAFF. Supplemented by reference TRBV5-1 and TRBJ1-1, the full variable domain reads KAGVTQTPRYLIKTRGQQVTLSCSPISGHRSVSWYQQTPGQGLQFLFEYFSETQRNKGNFPGRFSGRQFSNSRSEMNVSTLELGDSALYLCASSSGQAGAEAFFGQGTRLTVV.

V and J are TRBV7-2 and TRBJ2-5, with 8 bases identical to TRBD2. The CDR3 is made up of 15 amino acids. Germline V gene data show CDR1 as SGHTA and CDR2 as FQGNSA. J gave up 3 bases and V 7 bases, and 10 bases lay outside the gene matches. The CDR3 sequence: CASTPQPAGEETQYF. The CDR3 coding sequence is TGTGCCAGCACTCCACAACCAGCGGGAGAAGAGACCCAGTACTTC.

J is TRBJ2-2 and V is TRBV9; D gene uncertain. V lost 0 bases, J lost 2 bases, and 8 bases lay in between. Per germline, CDR1 SGDLS and CDR2 YYNGEE. This CDR3 region has 15 residues. CDR3 nucleotides: TGTGCCAGCAGCGTAGGAGGTGGCAACACCGGGGAGCTGTTTTTT. Translated: CASSVGGGNTGELFF.

V is TRBV7-9 and J is TRBJ1-2, with 8 nucleotides matching TRBD1. Trimming took 1 base from V and 8 from J; bases not matched to a gene: 6. This CDR3 contains 14 residues. Germline assignment: CDR1 SEHNR and CDR2 FQNEAQ (reference sequence). This chain's CDR3 is CASSLVTGAQGYTF. DNA of the CDR3: TGTGCCAGCAGCTTAGTGACAGGGGCGCAAGGCTACACCTTC. The complete variable domain, with remaining parts taken from reference TRBV7-9 and TRBJ1-2, reads DTGVSQNPRHKITKRGQNVTFRCDPISEHNRLYWYRQTLGQGPEFLTYFQNEAQLEKSRLLSDRFSAERPKGSFSTLEIQRTEQGDSAMYLCASSLVTGAQGYTFGSGTRLTVV.

This clone occurred once. The gene calls are TRBV2 and TRBJ2-2, with D unclear. The V gene lost 1 base and the J gene lost 3 bases, with 6 bases spanning the gap. This CDR3 contains 14 residues. Germline CDR1 reads SNHLY; CDR2 reads FYNNEI. CDR3 amino acids: CASSEESYTGELFF. The CDR3 nucleotides read TGTGCCAGCAGTGAAGAAAGCTACACCGGGGAGCTGTTTTTT. Combining the CDR3 with reference TRBV2 and TRBJ2-2 gives the whole variable domain EPEVTQTPSHQVTQMGQEVILRCVPISNHLYFYWYRQILGQKVEFLVSFYNNEISEKSEIFDDQFSVERPDGSNFTLKIRSTKLEDSAMYFCASSEESYTGELFFGEGSRLTVL.

This clone was counted between two and nine times. The V gene is TRBV7-9, the J gene TRBJ1-1; D is ambiguous. The CDR3 is 13 residues long. Between the trimmed V and J ends, which lost 5 bases and 10 bases, there was a span of 17 bases. CDR1 is SEHNR and CDR2 is FQNEAQ in the germline V gene (reference sequence). The CDR3 nucleotides read TGTGCCAGCAGCCCCATTGGCCCCATTGGAGCTTTCTTT. It codes for CASSPIGPIGAFF.

The J gene is TRBJ2-5, the V gene TRBV11-2; 13 positions match TRBD2. Per the germline V gene, CDR1 is SGHAT and CDR2 is FQNNGV. CDR3 size: 15 residues. V shed 4 bases and J 5 bases; nucleotides not matched to a gene: 4. The DNA for the CDR3 is TGTGCCAGCAGCTCGGGACTAGCGGGGCCTGAGACCCAGTACTTC. Translated: CASSSGLAGPETQYF.

The V call is TRBV7-7, the J call TRBJ2-2; a possible D gene is TRBD1 (5 bases). With 0 bases removed from V and 5 bases from J, the gap between germline ends came to 10 bases. This CDR3 has 15 amino acids. Per germline, CDR1 SSHAT and CDR2 FNYEAQ (reference sequence). CDR3 region: CASSLAPGWTGELFF. In DNA form, the CDR3 reads TGTGCCAGCAGCTTAGCCCCAGGGTGGACCGGGGAGCTGTTTTTT.

The rearrangement joins TRBV9 to TRBJ2-6; 11 positions agree with TRBD1. The CDR3 length is 17 residues. Germline values: CDR1 SGDLS, CDR2 YYNGEE. Trimming removed 3 bases from V and 0 bases from J; junction bases left unmatched: 2. This CDR3 is CASSAGTGGSGANVLTF. CDR3 nucleotides: TGTGCCAGCAGCGCCGGGACAGGGGGCTCTGGGGCCAACGTCCTGACTTTC.

The CDR3 DNA reads TGTGCCAGCAGTGAACCCCGAGGACAGGGTCGGGAGACCCAGTACTTC. Translated: CASSEPRGQGRETQYF. The rearrangement uses TRBV6-1 and TRBJ2-5; 8 nucleotides match TRBD1. Germline V CDR1 and CDR2: MNHNS, SASEGT. The junction had 10 bases not matched to a gene; V was cut back by 2 bases and J by 5 bases. The CDR3 has 16 residues.

This chain joins TRBV27 and TRBJ2-5, with a weak D call TRBD2 (5 bases). Germline V gives CDR1 MNHEY, CDR2 SMNVEV (reference sequence). V lost 6 bases and J 4 bases, leaving 18 bases between the germline ends. This CDR3 contains 15 residues. CDR3 in amino acids: CASSPNSPRGETQYF. The CDR3 nucleotides are TGTGCCAGCAGCCCCAATTCTCCCCGGGGAGAGACCCAGTACTTC.

The chain uses TRBV7-2 and TRBJ1-5, with a weak D call TRBD1 (5 bases). Germline V gives CDR1 SGHTA, CDR2 FQGNSA. This CDR3 is 16 amino acids long. Trimming took off 7 bases at V and 2 bases at J, with 18 bases between the two ends. For the CDR3, the DNA is TGTGCCAGCACCCGGGAGGGCAGGGCCGGCAATCAGCCCCAGCATTTT. This translates into CASTREGRAGNQPQHF.

The CDR3 nucleotides read TGTGCCAGCAGCCTACGGGGGTCTAACACCGGGGAGCTGTTTTTT. Translating gives CASSLRGSNTGELFF. The chain recombines TRBV7-3 with TRBJ2-2; D perhaps matches TRBD2 (6 bases). The CDR3 is 15 amino acids. Looked up from germline, CDR1 is SGHTA and CDR2 is FQGTGA. The V end lost 5 bases, the J end lost 2 bases, and 12 bases lay between the germline ends. Using reference TRBV7-3 and TRBJ2-2 for the parts outside the CDR3, the full variable domain is GAGVSQTPSNKVTEKGKYVELRCDPISGHTALYWYRQSLGQGPEFLIYFQGTGAADDSGLPNDRFFAVRPEGSVSTLKIQRTERGDSAVYLCASSLRGSNTGELFFGEGSRLTVL.

The chain couples TRBV7-2 to TRBJ1-5, with 9 bases fitting TRBD1. This CDR3 contains 15 residues. Germline CDR1 and CDR2: SGHTA and FQGNSA. J was trimmed by 3 bases and V by 5 bases; bases with no gene match: 5. The DNA of the CDR3 is TGTGCCAGCAGCCCGGGACAGGGAAACAATCAGCCCCAGCATTTT. Protein: CASSPGQGNNQPQHF.

The genes are TRBV2 and TRBJ1-1; D is possibly TRBD1 (5 bases). Looked up from germline, CDR1 is SNHLY and CDR2 is FYNNEI. V gave up 3 bases and J gave up 0 bases, with 11 bases separating them. There are 15 residues in the CDR3. The CDR3 reads CASSDRRGMNTEAFF. CDR3 bases: TGTGCCAGCAGTGACAGGCGGGGGATGAACACTGAAGCTTTCTTT.

This chain uses TRBV6-5 with TRBJ2-7; 10 bases are shared with TRBD2. Germline values: CDR1 MNHEY, CDR2 SVGAGI. CDR3 length: 14 residues. V dropped 6 bases and J dropped 7; count of bases not matched to a gene: 9. CDR3 loop: CASRPGTSAREQYF. CDR3 nucleotide sequence: TGTGCCAGCAGGCCCGGGACTAGCGCGAGGGAGCAGTACTTC.

The chain uses TRBV4-2 and TRBJ1-1, with 9 bases that match TRBD1. Germline CDR1 and CDR2: LGHNA and YNFKEQ. This CDR3 has 14 amino acids. V lost 1 base to trimming and J lost 6 bases; unmatched junction nucleotides: 3. CDR3 sequence: CASSQGGQGAEAFF. The CDR3 DNA reads TGTGCCAGCAGCCAAGGGGGACAGGGCGCTGAAGCTTTCTTT.

The chain employs TRBV19 and TRBJ2-6; 9 bases match TRBD2. Trimming removed 3 bases from V and 4 bases from J; junction bases left unmatched: 4. The CDR3 is 16 residues long. CDR1 LNHDA and CDR2 SQIVND come from the germline V gene (reference sequence). CDR3 bases: TGTGCCAGTAGTATTAGCGGGGGCGCAGGGGCCAACGTCCTGACTTTC. The encoded protein is CASSISGGAGANVLTF. The full variable domain, in which reference TRBV19 and TRBJ2-6 provide the parts outside the CDR3, is DGGITQSPKYLFRKEGQNVTLSCEQNLNHDAMYWYRQDPGQGLRLIYYSQIVNDFQKGDIAEGYSVSREKKESFPLTVTSAQKNPTAFYLCASSISGGAGANVLTFGAGSRLTVL.

V is TRBV7-9 and J is TRBJ1-2; 9 bases match TRBD1. Losses at the gene ends were 7 bases for V and 4 bases for J; bases not matched to a gene: 7. The CDR3 is 14 residues long. Germline CDR1 and CDR2: SEHNR and FQNEAQ (reference sequence). The CDR3 bases are TGTGCCAGCACCACAGGGGGCGCGGGCTATGGCTACACCTTC. It encodes CASTTGGAGYGYTF.

The gene calls are TRBV2 and TRBJ2-1, with 12 bases identical to TRBD2. The germline V gene has CDR1 SNHLY and CDR2 FYNNEI. This CDR3 contains 17 residues. V was clipped by 8 bases and J by 2 bases; unmatched bases: 10. Here the CDR3 reads CASGWTSGARAYNEQFF. CDR3 bases: TGTGCCAGCGGGTGGACTAGCGGGGCCCGAGCCTACAATGAGCAGTTCTTC.

The rearrangement uses TRBV19 and TRBJ1-5; 8 nucleotides agree with TRBD1. V lost 6 bases to trimming and J lost 0 bases; unmatched junction nucleotides: 4. The CDR3 covers 15 residues. Per the germline V gene, CDR1 is LNHDA and CDR2 is SQIVND (reference sequence). In DNA form, the CDR3 reads TGTGCCAGTAGCGGGACAGGTAATAGCAATCAGCCCCAGCATTTT. Translated: CASSGTGNSNQPQHF.

V and J are TRBV7-2 and TRBJ2-7; possibly TRBD2 for D (5 bases). Trimming cost V 4 bases and J 2 bases, with 12 bases left between them. This CDR3 is 14 amino acids long. The V gene's germline CDR1 is SGHTA and CDR2 FQGNSA. The CDR3 sequence: CASSSSSNTYEQYF. The CDR3 nucleotides read TGTGCCAGCAGCTCCTCTAGCAATACCTACGAGCAGTACTTC.

The V and J genes are TRBV11-3 and TRBJ1-6, with 7 bases fitting TRBD1. V was pared by 5 bases and J by 8 bases, with 9 bases of the junction left unmatched. The CDR3 sequence is 15 residues long. Germline V gene sequence: CDR1 SGHNT, CDR2 YENEEA. The CDR3, as DNA: TGTGCCAGCAGCGTATCCGGGACAGTTGATTCACCCCTCCACTTT. This encodes CASSVSGTVDSPLHF.

This chain joins TRBV18 and TRBJ2-1; 8 nucleotides match TRBD2. This CDR3 spans 16 amino acids. V lost 2 bases and J lost 8; bases outside the gene matches: 11. Per the germline V gene, CDR1 is KGHSH and CDR2 is LQKENI. CDR3 sequence reads: CASSPGGLAFSHEQFF. In DNA, the CDR3 is TGTGCCAGCTCACCAGGAGGACTAGCTTTTTCCCATGAGCAGTTCTTC.

V and J are TRBV4-1 and TRBJ2-1, with TRBD1 matching 7 bases. Germline loops: CDR1 MGHRA, CDR2 YSYEKL. The CDR3 is 17 amino acids. V lost 2 bases, J lost 5 bases, and 12 bases stayed unmatched. The CDR3 protein is CASSQLGGPGQNNEQFF. The DNA for the CDR3 is TGCGCCAGCAGCCAATTGGGTGGACCGGGACAGAACAATGAGCAGTTCTTC.

CDR3 region: CASSFSGSSYNEQFF. The CDR3 DNA follows: TGTGCCAGCAGCTTTAGCGGGAGCTCCTACAATGAGCAGTTCTTC. The chain links TRBV11-2 to TRBJ2-1, with 9 bases aligning to TRBD2. Losses at the gene ends were 3 bases for V and 0 bases for J; bases not matched to a gene: 0. The CDR3 loop spans 15 amino acids. CDR1 and CDR2 from the germline V gene are SGHAT and FQNNGV.